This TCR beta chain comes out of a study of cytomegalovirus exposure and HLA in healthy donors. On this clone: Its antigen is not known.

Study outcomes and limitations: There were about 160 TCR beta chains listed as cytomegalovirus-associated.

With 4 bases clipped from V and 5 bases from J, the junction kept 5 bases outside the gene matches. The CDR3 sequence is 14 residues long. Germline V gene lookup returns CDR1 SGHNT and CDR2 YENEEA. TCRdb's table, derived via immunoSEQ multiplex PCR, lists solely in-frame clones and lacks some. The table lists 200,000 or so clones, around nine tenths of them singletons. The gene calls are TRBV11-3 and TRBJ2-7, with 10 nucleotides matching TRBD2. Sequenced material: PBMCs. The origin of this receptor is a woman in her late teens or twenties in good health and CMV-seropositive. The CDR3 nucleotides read TGTGCCAGCAGCTCAACTAGCGGGATAGACGAGCAGTACTTC. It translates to CASSSTSGIDEQYF.